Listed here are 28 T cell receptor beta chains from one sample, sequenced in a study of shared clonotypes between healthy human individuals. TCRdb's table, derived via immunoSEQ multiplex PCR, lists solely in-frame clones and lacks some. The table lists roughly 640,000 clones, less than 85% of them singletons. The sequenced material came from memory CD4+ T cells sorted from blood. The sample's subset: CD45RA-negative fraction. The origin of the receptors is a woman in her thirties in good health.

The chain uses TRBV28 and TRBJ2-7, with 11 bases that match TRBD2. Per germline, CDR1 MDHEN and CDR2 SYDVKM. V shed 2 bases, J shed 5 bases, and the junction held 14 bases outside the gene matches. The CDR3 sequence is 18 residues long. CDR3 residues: CASSLGGPGLAGGHEQYF. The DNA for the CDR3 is TGTGCCAGCAGTTTAGGTGGTCCTGGGTTAGCGGGAGGGCACGAGCAGTACTTC. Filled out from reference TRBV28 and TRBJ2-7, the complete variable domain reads DVKVTQSSRYLVKRTGEKVFLECVQDMDHENMFWYRQDPGLGLRLIYFSYDVKMKEKGDIPEGYSVSREKKERFSLILESASTNQTSMYLCASSLGGPGLAGGHEQYFGPGTRLTVT.

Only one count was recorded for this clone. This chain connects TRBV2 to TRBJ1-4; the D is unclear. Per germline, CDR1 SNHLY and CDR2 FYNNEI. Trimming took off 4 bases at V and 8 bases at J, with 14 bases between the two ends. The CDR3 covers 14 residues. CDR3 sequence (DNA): TGTGCCAGCAGTGCAAATACCCTGGACGAAAAACTGTTTTTT. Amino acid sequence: CASSANTLDEKLFF.

CDR3 sequence: CASSPQGTEGNTIYF. The CDR3 nucleotides read TGTGCCAGCTCACCCCAGGGTACCGAAGGAAACACCATATATTTT. The chain employs TRBV18 and TRBJ1-3; D is possibly TRBD1 (5 bases). This CDR3 contains 15 residues. CDR1 and CDR2 from the germline V gene are KGHSH and LQKENI. Trimming pared 3 bases from V and 4 bases from J, leaving 13 bases between.

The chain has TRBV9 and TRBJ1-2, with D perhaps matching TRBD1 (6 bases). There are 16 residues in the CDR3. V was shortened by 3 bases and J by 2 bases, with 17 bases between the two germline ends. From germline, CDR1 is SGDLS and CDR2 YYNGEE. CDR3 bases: TGTGCCAGCAGCGCCATTCCGACAGGCGGGAACTATGGCTACACCTTC. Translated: CASSAIPTGGNYGYTF.

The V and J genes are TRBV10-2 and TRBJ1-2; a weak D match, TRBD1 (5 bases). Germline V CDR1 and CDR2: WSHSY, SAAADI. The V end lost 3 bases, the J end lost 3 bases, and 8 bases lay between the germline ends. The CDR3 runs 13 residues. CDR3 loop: CASSDRGDYGYTF. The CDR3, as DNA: TGCGCCAGCAGTGATCGAGGGGACTATGGCTACACCTTC.

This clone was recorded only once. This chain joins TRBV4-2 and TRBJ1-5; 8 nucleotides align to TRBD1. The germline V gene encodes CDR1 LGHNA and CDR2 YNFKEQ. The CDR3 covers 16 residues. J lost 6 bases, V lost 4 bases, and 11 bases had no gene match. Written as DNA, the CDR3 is TGTGCCAGCAGCCTCTTCGGCGGACAGGGTGGTCAGCCCCAGCATTTT. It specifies CASSLFGGQGGQPQHF.

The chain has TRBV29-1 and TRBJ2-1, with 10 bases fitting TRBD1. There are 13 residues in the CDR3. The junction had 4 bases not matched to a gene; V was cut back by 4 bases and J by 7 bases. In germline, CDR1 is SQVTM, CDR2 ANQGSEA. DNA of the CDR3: TGCAGCGTTGGACAGGGGGCTCCAAATGAGCAGTTCTTC. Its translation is CSVGQGAPNEQFF.

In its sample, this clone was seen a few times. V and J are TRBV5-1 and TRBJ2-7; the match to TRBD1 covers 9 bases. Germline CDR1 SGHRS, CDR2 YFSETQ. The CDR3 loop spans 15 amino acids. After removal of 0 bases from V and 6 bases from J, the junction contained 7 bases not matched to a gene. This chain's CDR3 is CASSLAWDREVEQYF. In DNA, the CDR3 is TGCGCCAGCAGCTTGGCCTGGGACAGGGAGGTCGAGCAGTACTTC.

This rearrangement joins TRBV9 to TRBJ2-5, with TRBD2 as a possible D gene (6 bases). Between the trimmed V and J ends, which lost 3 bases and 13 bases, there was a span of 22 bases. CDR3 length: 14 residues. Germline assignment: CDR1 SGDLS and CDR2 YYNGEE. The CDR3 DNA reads TGTGCCAGCAGCGCAGGGCCCGAGGGAGGTGTGGCGTACTTC. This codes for CASSAGPEGGVAYF. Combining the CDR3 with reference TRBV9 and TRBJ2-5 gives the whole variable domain DSGVTQTPKHLITATGQRVTLRCSPRSGDLSVYWYQQSLDQGLQFLIQYYNGEERAKGNILERFSAQQFPDLHSELNLSSLELGDSALYFCASSAGPEGGVAYFGPGTRLLVL.

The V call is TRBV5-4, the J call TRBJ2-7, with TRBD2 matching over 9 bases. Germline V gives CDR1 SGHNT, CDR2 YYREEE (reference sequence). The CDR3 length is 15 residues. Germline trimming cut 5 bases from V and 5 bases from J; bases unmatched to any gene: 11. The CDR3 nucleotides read TGTGCCAGCAGTCCCCCCGGGACTAGCAGACACGAGCAGTACTTC. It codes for CASSPPGTSRHEQYF.

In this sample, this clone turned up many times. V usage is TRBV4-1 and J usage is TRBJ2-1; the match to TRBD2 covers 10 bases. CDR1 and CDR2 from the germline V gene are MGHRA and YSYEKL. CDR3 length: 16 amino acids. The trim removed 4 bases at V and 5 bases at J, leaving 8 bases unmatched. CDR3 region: CASSRTSGPGDNEQFF. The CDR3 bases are TGCGCCAGCAGCCGGACTAGCGGCCCCGGCGACAATGAGCAGTTCTTC.

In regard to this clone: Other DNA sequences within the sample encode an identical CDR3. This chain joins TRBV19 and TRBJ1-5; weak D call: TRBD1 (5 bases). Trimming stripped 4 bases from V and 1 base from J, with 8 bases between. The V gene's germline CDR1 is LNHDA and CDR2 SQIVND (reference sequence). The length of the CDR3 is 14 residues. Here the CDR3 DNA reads TGTGCCAGTAGTACCCCAGGGAGCAATCAGCCCCAGCATTTT. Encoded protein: CASSTPGSNQPQHF.

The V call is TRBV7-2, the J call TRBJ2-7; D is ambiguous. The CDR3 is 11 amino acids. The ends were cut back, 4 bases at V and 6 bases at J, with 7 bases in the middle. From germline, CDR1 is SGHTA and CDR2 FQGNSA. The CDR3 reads CASSSHSEQYF. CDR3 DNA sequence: TGTGCCAGCAGCTCTCATTCCGAGCAGTACTTC.

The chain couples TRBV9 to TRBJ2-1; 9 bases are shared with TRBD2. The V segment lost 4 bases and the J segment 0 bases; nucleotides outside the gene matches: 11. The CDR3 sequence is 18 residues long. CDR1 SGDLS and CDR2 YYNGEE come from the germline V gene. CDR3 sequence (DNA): TGTGCCAGCAGCACAAGGAGTAGCGGGGGAAGCTCCTACAATGAGCAGTTCTTC. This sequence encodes CASSTRSSGGSSYNEQFF.

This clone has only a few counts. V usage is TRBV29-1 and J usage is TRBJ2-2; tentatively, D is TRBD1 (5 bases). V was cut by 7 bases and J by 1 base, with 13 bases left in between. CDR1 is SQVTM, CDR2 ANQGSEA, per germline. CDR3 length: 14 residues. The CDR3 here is CSAHPTGNTGELFF. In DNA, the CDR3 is TGCAGCGCACACCCAACAGGGAACACCGGGGAGCTGTTTTTT.

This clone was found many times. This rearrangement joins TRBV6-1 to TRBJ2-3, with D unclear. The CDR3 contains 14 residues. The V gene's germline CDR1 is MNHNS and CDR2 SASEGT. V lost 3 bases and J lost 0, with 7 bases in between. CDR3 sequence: CASSDFLSTDTQYF. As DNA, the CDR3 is TGTGCCAGCAGTGATTTCCTGAGCACAGATACGCAGTATTTT.

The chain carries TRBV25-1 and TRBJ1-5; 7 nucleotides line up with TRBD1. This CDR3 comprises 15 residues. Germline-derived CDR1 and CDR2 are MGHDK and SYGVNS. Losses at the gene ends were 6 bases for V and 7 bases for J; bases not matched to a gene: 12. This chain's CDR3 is CASSPSGGLRQPQHF. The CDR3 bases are TGTGCCAGCAGCCCATCAGGGGGTCTTAGACAGCCCCAGCATTTT.

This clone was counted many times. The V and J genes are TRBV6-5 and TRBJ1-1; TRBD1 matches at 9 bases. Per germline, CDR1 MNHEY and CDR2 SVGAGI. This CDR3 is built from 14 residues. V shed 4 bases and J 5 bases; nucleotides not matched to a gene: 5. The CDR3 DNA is TGTGCCAGCAGTTCTGTGGACAGGGGTACTGAAGCTTTCTTT. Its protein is CASSSVDRGTEAFF.

CDR3 DNA: TGTGCCAGCAGTTTCTTGGGGGGGATCAGAAACATTCAGTACTTC. Translating gives CASSFLGGIRNIQYF. The chain employs TRBV6-1 and TRBJ2-4; 7 positions match TRBD2. V lost 5 bases and J lost 6; bases outside the gene matches: 10. The CDR3 is 15 residues long. Germline V gene data show CDR1 as MNHNS and CDR2 as SASEGT.

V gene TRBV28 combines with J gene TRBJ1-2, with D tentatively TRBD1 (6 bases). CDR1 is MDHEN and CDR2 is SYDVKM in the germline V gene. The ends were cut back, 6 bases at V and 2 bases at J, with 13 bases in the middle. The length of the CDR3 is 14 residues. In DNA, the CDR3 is TGTGCCAGCAGGGAGGAACAGGGAAACTATGGCTACACCTTC. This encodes CASREEQGNYGYTF.

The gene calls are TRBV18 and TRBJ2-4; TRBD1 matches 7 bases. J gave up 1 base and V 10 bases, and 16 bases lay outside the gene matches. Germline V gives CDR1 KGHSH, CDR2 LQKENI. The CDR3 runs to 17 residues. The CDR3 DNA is TGTGCCACCTCTCATAGGGACAGCAGTATGGCCAAAAACATTCAGTACTTC. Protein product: CATSHRDSSMAKNIQYF.

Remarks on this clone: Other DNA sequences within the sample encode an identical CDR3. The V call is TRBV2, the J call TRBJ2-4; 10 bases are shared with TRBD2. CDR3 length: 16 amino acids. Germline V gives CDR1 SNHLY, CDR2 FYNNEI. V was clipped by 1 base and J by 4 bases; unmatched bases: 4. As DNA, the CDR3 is TGTGCCAGCAGTGAAGGGCTAGCGGGAGCAAAAAACATTCAGTACTTC. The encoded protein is CASSEGLAGAKNIQYF.

The CDR3: CASSLIGTGGRETQYF. The DNA of the CDR3 is TGCGCCAGCAGCTTGATCGGGACAGGGGGCCGAGAGACCCAGTACTTC. The gene calls are TRBV5-1 and TRBJ2-5; 12 bases line up with TRBD1. CDR3 length equals 16 residues. V was pared by 1 base and J by 4 bases, with 5 bases of the junction left unmatched. Germline V gene sequence: CDR1 SGHRS, CDR2 YFSETQ.

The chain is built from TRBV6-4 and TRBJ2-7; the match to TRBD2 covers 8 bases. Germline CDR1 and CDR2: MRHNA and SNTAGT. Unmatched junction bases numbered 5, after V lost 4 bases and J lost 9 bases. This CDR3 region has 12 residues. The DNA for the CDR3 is TGTGCCAGCAGTGGCGGACTAGCTCCGCAGTACTTC. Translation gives CASSGGLAPQYF.

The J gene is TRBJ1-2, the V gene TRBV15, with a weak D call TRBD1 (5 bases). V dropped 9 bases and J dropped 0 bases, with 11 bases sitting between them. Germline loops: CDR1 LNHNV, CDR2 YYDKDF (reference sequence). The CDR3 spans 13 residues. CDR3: CATRSTANYGYTF. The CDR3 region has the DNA TGTGCCACTAGGTCGACAGCTAACTATGGCTACACCTTC. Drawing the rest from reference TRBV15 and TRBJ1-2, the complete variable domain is DAMVIQNPRYQVTQFGKPVTLSCSQTLNHNVMYWYQQKSSQAPKLLFHYYDKDFNNEADTPDNFQSRRPNTSFCFLDIRSPGLGDTAMYLCATRSTANYGYTFGSGTRLTVV.

The CDR3 DNA follows: TGTGCCAGCAGCTCAAGGACAGTAAACTCTGGAAACACCATATATTTT. Translated: CASSSRTVNSGNTIYF. V usage is TRBV11-2 and J usage is TRBJ1-3; weak D call: TRBD1 (6 bases). Trimming left V 4 bases short and J 0 bases short, with 13 bases between. There are 16 residues in the CDR3. The germline V gene encodes CDR1 SGHAT and CDR2 FQNNGV.

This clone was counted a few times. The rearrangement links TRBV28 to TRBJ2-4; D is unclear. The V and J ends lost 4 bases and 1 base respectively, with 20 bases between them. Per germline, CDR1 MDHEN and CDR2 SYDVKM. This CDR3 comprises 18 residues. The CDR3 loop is CASSYQLTLSGAKNIQYF. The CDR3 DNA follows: TGTGCCAGCAGTTACCAACTGACCCTCTCCGGGGCCAAAAACATTCAGTACTTC.

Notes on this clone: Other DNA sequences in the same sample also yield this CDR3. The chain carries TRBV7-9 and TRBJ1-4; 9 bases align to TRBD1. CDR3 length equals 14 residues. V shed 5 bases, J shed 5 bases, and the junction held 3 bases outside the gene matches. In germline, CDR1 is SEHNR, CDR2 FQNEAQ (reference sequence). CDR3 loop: CASSPGQGNEKLFF. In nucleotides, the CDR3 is TGTGCCAGCAGCCCGGGACAGGGCAATGAAAAACTGTTTTTT.